This T cell receptor (beta chain) derives from a study of blood T cell repertoires in COVID-19. Study context: In each case, the material was cDNA or gDNA derived from T cells, B-cell-depleted T cells, or PBMCs.

Per the study methods: Estimation of nucleated cell counts was performed using reference gene primer amplification. Libraries were prepared by immunoSEQ multiplex PCR; TCRdb keeps only in-frame clonotypes and omits some of them. For V, J and clone size, that table is used; D and trimming come from the DNA. The sample holds 150,000 to 180,000 clones, 80% seen once. Looked up from germline, CDR1 is MDHEN and CDR2 is SYDVKM. The CDR3 covers 14 residues. The ends were cut back, 6 bases at V and 8 bases at J, with 14 bases in the middle. The source of this sequence is a man between 60 and 70 years old with acute or convalescent COVID-19. J is TRBJ1-6 and V is TRBV28; D is perhaps TRBD1 (5 bases). Sequencing was carried out using peripheral blood. CDR3 sequence: CASSSGGGDSPLHF. CDR3 DNA: TGTGCCAGCAGCTCGGGGGGAGGAGATTCACCCCTCCACTTT.